This T cell receptor beta chain was observed in a study of T cell repertoires in cytomegalovirus infection. Study context: CMV epitopes in the study were HLA-C-restricted (recently identified) and HLA-B-restricted (well studied).

CDR3 length: 12 amino acids. Trimming cost V 0 bases and J 6 bases, with 5 bases left between them. The germline V gene encodes CDR1 MGHRA and CDR2 YSYEKL. Concerning this clonotype itself: Its antigen is currently unknown.

TCRdb itself ran the reads through MiXCR, one entry per CDR3 protein. The repertoire consists of around 78,000 distinct CDR3 sequences, with 35% to 45% occurring once and the leading ten covering just over 90%. The study's findings and limits: Predominance within the ex vivo response was attributable to HLA-C-restricted CMV-specific TCR beta clonotypes. Of the TCR beta families, the public ones yielded a cumulative frequency that identified carriers of CMV plus the relevant HLA.

The chain uses TRBV4-1 and TRBJ1-2; D remains ambiguous. The TCR originated in a human donor in good health (CMV status not recorded). Some clones in this sample may be carry-over from other donors' samples. The sequencing here drew on CD8+ T cells from cultured PBMCs, taken from culture after CMV antigen stimulation. CDR3 protein: CASSQDAHGYTF. DNA for the CDR3: TGCGCCAGCAGCCAAGATGCCCATGGCTACACCTTC.